Listed below are T cell receptor beta chains from one sample, sequenced in a study of beta chain features in type 1 diabetes. Libraries were prepared by immunoSEQ multiplex PCR; TCRdb keeps only in-frame clonotypes and omits some of them. Of approximately 150,000 clones in the sample, less than 11% were seen once. Specimen: naive CD4+ T cells from blood. The source is a man aged 18 to 30 in good health. Each CDR3 is given with its conserved first and last residue. D genes are given only for firm matches. Expanded clones are given a class, and other clones once, few, many or no size at all.

clone_size cdr3_length j_call d_call v_call cdr3_nt cdr3_aa
- 16 TRBJ2-3 TRBD2 TRBV7-3 TGTGCCAGCAGCTTAAATGTAGCGGGGGCCACAGATACGCAGTATTTT CASSLNVAGATDTQYF
few 14 TRBJ2-2 - TRBV5-1 TGCGCCAGCAGCCGCGACAGAGACACCGGGGAGCTGTTTTTT CASSRDRDTGELFF
few 15 TRBJ1-4 TRBD1 TRBV28 TGTGCCAGCAGTCCGCAGGGGGCGGCTAATGAAAAACTGTTTTTT CASSPQGAANEKLFF
few 13 TRBJ2-2 - TRBV10-3 TGTGCCATCAGTGCCGAGACTAGCGGGGAGCTGTTTTTT CAISAETSGELFF
- 19 TRBJ1-3 TRBD1 TRBV7-8 TGTGCCAGCAGCTTAGCCCGGACAGGGGTAGTAGTAGCTGGAAACACCATATATTTT CASSLARTGVVVAGNTIYF
- 13 TRBJ1-4 TRBD1 TRBV29-1 TGCAGCGTTGGGGGACAGGGGAATGAAAAACTGTTTTTT CSVGGQGNEKLFF
many 12 TRBJ2-7 - TRBV7-2 TGTGCCAGCAGCCTCGAGACCTACGAGCAGTACTTC CASSLETYEQYF
- 15 TRBJ2-3 TRBD2 TRBV27 TGTGCCAGCAGTTTCGGGGGGGCATACCCAGATACGCAGTATTTT CASSFGGAYPDTQYF
many 16 TRBJ2-3 TRBD2 TRBV7-2 TGTGCCAGCAGCCGCCGCAGCGGGGGGGCCCAAGATACGCAGTATTTT CASSRRSGGAQDTQYF
- 15 TRBJ2-7 - TRBV7-2 TGTGCCAGCAGCTACCAGACAGGAGCACTCTACGAGCAGTACTTC CASSYQTGALYEQYF
once 17 TRBJ1-2 TRBD1 TRBV5-8 TGTGCCAGCAGCTTAAATTTGATGGCAGGGGGTAACTATGGCTACACCTTC CASSLNLMAGGNYGYTF
few 16 TRBJ1-1 TRBD1 TRBV5-1 TGCGCCAGCAGCCCCTTGACAGGGGCGGTGAGCACTGAAGCTTTCTTT CASSPLTGAVSTEAFF
few 13 TRBJ2-5 - TRBV11-2 TGTGCCAGCAGCATCCGGAGGGAAGAGACCCAGTACTTC CASSIRREETQYF
- 16 TRBJ1-6 - TRBV7-6 TGTGCCAGCAGCCCGACCCTTAACAGGGACAATTCACCCCTCCACTTT CASSPTLNRDNSPLHF
few 18 TRBJ2-3 TRBD2 TRBV11-2 TGTGCCAGCAGCTTAGCGCGACTAGCGGGGGCCAGCACAGATACGCAGTATTTT CASSLARLAGASTDTQYF
- 16 TRBJ2-3 - TRBV18 TGTGCCAGCTCACCACCCCAGGCCACTAGCACAGATACGCAGTATTTT CASSPPQATSTDTQYF
- 11 TRBJ2-7 - TRBV20-1 TGCAGTGCTACCACAGGGAACGAGCAGTACTTC CSATTGNEQYF
- 9 TRBJ2-1 - TRBV7-8 TGTGCCAGCAGCGGGGAGGAGTTCTTC CASSGEEFF
- 16 TRBJ1-5 - TRBV28 TGTGCCAGCAGAGCAGGGAGGTGGGTAGGCAATCAGCCCCAGCATTTT CASRAGRWVGNQPQHF
- 16 TRBJ2-1 - TRBV4-1 TGCGCCAGCAGCCAAGATCCGGGGGGCCGATCAGATGAGCAGTTCTTC CASSQDPGGRSDEQFF
few 11 TRBJ2-7 - TRBV20-1 TGCAGTGCTAGACTCCCCTACGAGCAGTACTTC CSARLPYEQYF
- 15 TRBJ1-4 - TRBV7-9 TGTGCCAGCAGCCGGAGCTTGTTGGCTAATGAAAAACTGTTTTTT CASSRSLLANEKLFF
- 12 TRBJ2-3 - TRBV7-2 TGTGCCAGCAGCTTCCTGCGAGATACGCAGTATTTT CASSFLRDTQYF
few 16 TRBJ2-5 TRBD2 TRBV27 TGTGCCAGCAGTCCCCTTTGGACTAGCGGGCAGGAGACCCAGTACTTC CASSPLWTSGQETQYF
few 12 TRBJ2-7 - TRBV7-9 TGTGCCAGCAGCTTAACAGGGAGCGAGCAGTACTTC CASSLTGSEQYF
few 14 TRBJ1-2 - TRBV30 TGTGCCTGGAGAGGGGACTTGCGGGACGATGGCTACACCTTC CAWRGDLRDDGYTF
few 17 TRBJ2-7 - TRBV7-2 TGTGCCAGCAGCTTAGAAGTAGTCGGGGGGCCCTCCTACGAGCAGTACTTC CASSLEVVGGPSYEQYF
many 12 TRBJ1-1 - TRBV29-1 TGCAGCGTTGACAGGTCGAACACTGAAGCTTTCTTT CSVDRSNTEAFF
few 17 TRBJ2-5 - TRBV9 TGTGCCAGCAGCGTAGAAGGTGTCGGGGGCGGGAGAGAGACCCAGTACTTC CASSVEGVGGGRETQYF
- 15 TRBJ1-3 TRBD1 TRBV18 TGTGCCAGCTCGCCGGACAGGAGCTCTGGAAACACCATATATTTT CASSPDRSSGNTIYF
few 16 TRBJ2-5 TRBD2 TRBV25-1 TGTGCCAGCAGTGAACGAAGGGCTAGCGGTAAACAGACCCAGTACTTC CASSERRASGKQTQYF
- 17 TRBJ2-2 TRBD2 TRBV9 TGTGCCAGCAGCGTAGCTCCGGTAGCGGGGGGGCCTGGGGAGCTGTTTTTT CASSVAPVAGGPGELFF
- 15 TRBJ1-5 - TRBV5-1 TGCGCCAGCAGCCCGTTGGGAGGGGGCAATCAGCCCCAGCATTTT CASSPLGGGNQPQHF
few 17 TRBJ2-3 TRBD2 TRBV7-2 TGTGCCAGCAGCCCAACGGGACTAGCGGGGGGCACAGATACGCAGTATTTT CASSPTGLAGGTDTQYF
few 14 TRBJ1-2 TRBD1 TRBV25-1 TGTGCCAGCAGAGGACAGGGGGCGAACTATGGCTACACCTTC CASRGQGANYGYTF
- 15 TRBJ2-5 - TRBV11-2 TGTGCCAGCAGCTTAGGAGGAGGGGGCCGGGAGACCCAGTACTTC CASSLGGGGRETQYF
few 15 TRBJ2-5 - TRBV7-2 TGTGCCAGCAGCCCAAGGGCGGGGCGACAAGAGACCCAGTACTTC CASSPRAGRQETQYF
few 15 TRBJ2-4 - TRBV4-3 TGCGCCAGCAGCCAAGCCCTGGACTACAACGAGGGGCAGTACTTC CASSQALDYNEGQYF
- 14 TRBJ1-5 TRBD1 TRBV2 TGTGCCAGCAGTGAACGACAGGGGTATCAGCCCCAGCATTTT CASSERQGYQPQHF
few 16 TRBJ2-4 TRBD1 TRBV6-6 TGTGCCAGCAGTTCGACGACAGGGGGGGCTTGGAACATTCAGTACTTC CASSSTTGGAWNIQYF